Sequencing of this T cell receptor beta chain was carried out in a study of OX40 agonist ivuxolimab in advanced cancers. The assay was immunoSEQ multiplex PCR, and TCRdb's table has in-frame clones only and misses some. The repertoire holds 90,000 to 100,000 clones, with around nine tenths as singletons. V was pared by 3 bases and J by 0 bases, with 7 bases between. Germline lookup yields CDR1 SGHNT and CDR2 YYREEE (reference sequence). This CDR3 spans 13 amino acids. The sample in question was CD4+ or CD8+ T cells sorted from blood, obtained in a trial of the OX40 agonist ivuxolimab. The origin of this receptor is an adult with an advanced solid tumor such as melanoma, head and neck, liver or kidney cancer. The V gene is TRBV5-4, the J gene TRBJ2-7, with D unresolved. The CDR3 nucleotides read TGTGCCAGCAGCTCGATGAGCTCCTACGAGCAGTACTTC. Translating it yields CASSSMSSYEQYF.